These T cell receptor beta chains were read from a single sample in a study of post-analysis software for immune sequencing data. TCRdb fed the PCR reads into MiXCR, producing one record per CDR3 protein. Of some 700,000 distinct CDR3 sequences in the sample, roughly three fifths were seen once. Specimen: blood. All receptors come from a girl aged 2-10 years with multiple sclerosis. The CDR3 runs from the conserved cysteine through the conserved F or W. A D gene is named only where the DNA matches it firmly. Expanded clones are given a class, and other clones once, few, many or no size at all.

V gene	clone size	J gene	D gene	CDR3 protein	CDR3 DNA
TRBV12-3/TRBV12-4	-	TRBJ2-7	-	CASSLGGDLTYEQYF	TGTGCCAGCAGTTTAGGCGGGGACCTGACCTACGAGCAGTACTTC
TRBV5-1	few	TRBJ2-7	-	CASSVSFAYEQYF	TGCGCCAGCAGCGTCTCCTTTGCCTACGAGCAGTACTTC
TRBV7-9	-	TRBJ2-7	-	CASSFSLGSLTYEQYF	TGTGCCAGCAGCTTCTCCCTTGGCAGCTTAACCTACGAGCAGTACTTC
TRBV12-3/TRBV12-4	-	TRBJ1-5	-	CASSFWGVSNQPQHF	TGTGCCAGCAGTTTTTGGGGGGTAAGCAATCAGCCCCAGCATTTT
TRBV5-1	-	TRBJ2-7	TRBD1	CASSLDRVGNEQYF	TGCGCCAGCAGCCTGGACAGGGTCGGAAATGAGCAGTACTTC
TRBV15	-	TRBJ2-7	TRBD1	CATSKGGAGSYEQYF	TGTGCCACCAGCAAAGGGGGCGCAGGATCCTACGAGCAGTACTTC
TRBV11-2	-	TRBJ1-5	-	CASSENRERVRNQPQHF	TGTGCCAGCAGCGAAAACAGGGAAAGAGTGCGCAATCAGCCCCAGCATTTT
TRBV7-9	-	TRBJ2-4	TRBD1	CAGQGLSKNIQYF	TGTGCCGGACAGGGGTTATCCAAAAACATTCAGTACTTC
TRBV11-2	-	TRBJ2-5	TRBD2	CASSLDPLAVQETQYF	TGTGCCAGCAGCTTAGATCCCCTAGCGGTTCAAGAGACCCAGTACTTC
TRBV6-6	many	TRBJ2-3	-	CASSYPSTDTQYF	TGTGCCAGCAGTTACCCTAGCACAGATACGCAGTATTTT
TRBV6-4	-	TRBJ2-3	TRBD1	CASSEGTGITDTQYF	TGTGCCAGCAGTGAAGGGACAGGGATCACAGATACGCAGTATTTT
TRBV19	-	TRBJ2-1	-	CASSTDGEDANEQFF	TGTGCCAGTAGTACGGACGGGGAAGACGCCAATGAGCAGTTCTTC
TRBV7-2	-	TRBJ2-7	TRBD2	CASSLAGLAGQTYEQYF	TGTGCCAGCAGCTTAGCTGGACTAGCGGGGCAAACCTACGAGCAGTACTTC